This is a list of T cell receptor beta chains from one sample in a study of PD-L1 blockade in urothelial cancer. Only in-frame clones appear in the TCRdb table, and some are missing; sequencing was by immunoSEQ multiplex PCR. The table has more than 60,000 clones, 88% seen once. Sample: PBMCs, taken around atezolizumab (anti-PD-L1) treatment. These receptors all come from a man in his 60s with urothelial cancer. CDR3s include the opening cysteine and the closing phenylalanine or tryptophan. Fields, in order: V gene, CDR3 protein.

TRBV7-9 | CVSTLGQALRGTEAFF
TRBV27 | CASSPPGQTIGYTF
TRBV5-4 | CASAEIAKNIQYF
TRBV7-9 | CASSRATENTIYF
TRBV21-1 | CADGRQGNSTNEKLFF
TRBV5-6 | CASSDLAGGRRYEQFF
TRBV7-9 | CASSSGISYEQYF
TRBV11-2 | CASSLLQVGILYGYTF
TRBV5-1 | CASSLGSGRALGADTQYF
TRBV6-5 | CASGDRGYIQYF
TRBV25-1 | CASRQTSNEKLFF
TRBV28 | CASSPGGGYEQYF
TRBV5-4 | CASSDRGQGAFEKLFF
TRBV27 | CASSISGISTYEQYF
TRBV28 | CASSQQDQPQHF
TRBV9 | CASSAGGTSYEQYF
TRBV2 | CASSGPGGETQYF
TRBV5-4 | CASSFRTEVNTEAFF
TRBV7-2 | CASSFPNGLTTKFF
TRBV4-1 | CASSLTGGRANEQFF
TRBV9 | CASSWNQGEQFF
TRBV27 | CASSPLDILTQYF
TRBV6-6 | CASSYLTSGTDTQYF
TRBV30 | CAWSVPRSGPTREQYF
TRBV14 | CASSQVWYRGDRGMNTEAFF
TRBV5-1 | CASSWGTSWSTDTQYF
TRBV18 | CASSPLQGEAFF
TRBV28 | CASINGGAGTYGYTF
TRBV7-8 | CASCRGTTTDNTEAFF
TRBV4-2 | CASSLTGETEAFF
TRBV5-4 | CASSWGGGGYTF
TRBV19 | CATSRPQELFF
TRBV19 | CASSIEGSRNYGYTF
TRBV11-2 | CASSAIGGPGEQFF
TRBV5-1 | CASSAGLSEEKLFF
TRBV9 | CASSVGRTGGPRTGVVGQETQYF
TRBV19 | CASSIFGRGETQYF
TRBV28 | CASSLERGLGYTF
TRBV5-4 | CASSLGQKGAYGYTF
TRBV6-6 | CASSTPPQRRSQPQHF
TRBV5-1 | CASSYGTGGLSPLHF
TRBV2 | CASSDDIAGGQETQYF
TRBV6-1 | CASSEDRFPNNEQFF
TRBV2 | CASSVYYYEQYF
TRBV30 | CAWSIGLAGGLETQYF
TRBV10-3 | CAISAGETNQPQHF
TRBV5-1 | CASSLWGRMNTEAFF
TRBV11-3 | CASSLSWGTGGRNGNTIYF
TRBV7-9 | CASSLLRQGLAKNIQYF
TRBV7-2 | CASSPLGGVLETQYF
TRBV6-5 | CASRNRDTEAFF
TRBV5-5 | CASSLLVMNTEAFF
TRBV2 | CASKPDRDRVFGNTIYF
TRBV10-3 | CAISGSGGGYNEQFF
TRBV28 | CASSWPRVHEQYF
TRBV28 | CASSRGGQGAYEQYF
TRBV18 | CASSPLRGLETQYF
TRBV9 | CASSGARMVAGGNTGELFF
TRBV7-9 | CASSFQGAIGTGELFF